Described below is a single T cell receptor (beta chain) sequence and its context. These data are taken from a study of blood T cell repertoires in COVID-19. The table came from immunoSEQ multiplex PCR; TCRdb's copy has only in-frame clones and leaves some out. Among roughly 240,000 clones listed, around 86% were seen once. Participant reports of clinical history set cohort assignment. The receptor's source is a woman in her forties or fifties who had recovered from COVID-19. Sequenced sample: PBMCs or T cells enriched from blood (not recorded which).

The CDR3 DNA reads as TGCGCCAGCAGCTTGGGGCTAGCGGGGGACAATGAGCAGTTCTTC. Amino acids: CASSLGLAGDNEQFF. The chain uses TRBV5-1 and TRBJ2-1; TRBD2 aligns across 10 bases. Trimming removed 0 bases from V and 5 bases from J; junction bases left unmatched: 2. Germline V gene data show CDR1 as SGHRS and CDR2 as YFSETQ. The CDR3 runs to 15 residues.